Given below is one T cell receptor (beta chain) in context. Trimming removed 5 bases from V and 6 bases from J; junction bases left unmatched: 4. Germline V CDR1 and CDR2: LNHDA, SQIVND (reference sequence). The CDR3 has 14 residues. This sample is part of a study of blood T cell repertoires in COVID-19. Study information: COVID-19 samples collected from the United States, Italy and Spain covered acute and convalescent phases. PBMCs, B-cell-depleted T cells, or T cells provided the cDNA or gDNA that made up the material.

In the original processing: Amplification of reference gene primers provided the estimated nucleated cell counts. Method: immunoSEQ multiplex PCR; TCRdb's copy keeps in-frame clones and lacks some. V and J calls plus clone size are reproduced from that table; the DNA served to infer D and trimming. The sample has 120,000 or so clones, roughly 85% seen once. V and J are TRBV19 and TRBJ1-6; 7 bases line up with TRBD1. The TCR sequence derives from a man aged 35-49 years with acute or convalescent COVID-19. Material for sequencing was peripheral blood. The CDR3 nucleotides read TGTGCCAGTAGTGGGGGGACAGTTAATTCACCCCTCCACTTT. It yields the protein CASSGGTVNSPLHF.